The next 14 T cell receptor beta chains were all read from a single sample in a study of patients with pleural tuberculosis. TCRdb used MiXCR to reprocess the reads, holding one entry per CDR3 protein. The sample contains nearly 30,000 distinct CDR3 sequences, about 18% of which appear only once. Input material: peripheral blood. These TCRs come from a human donor with pleural tuberculosis.

This clonotype was counted many times. The genes are TRBV12-3 or TRBV12-4 and TRBJ1-1, with TRBD1 matching 7 bases. The length of the CDR3 is 11 residues. The J segment lost 5 bases and the V segment lost 10 bases, leaving 4 bases of the junction unmatched. The CDR3 protein is CAITRGTEAFF. The CDR3 DNA is TGTGCCATCACCAGGGGGACTGAAGCTTTCTTT.

This clonotype is deemed medium-sized. This rearrangement joins TRBV20-1 to TRBJ1-1, with D tentatively TRBD1 (5 bases). V lost 4 bases, J lost 1 base, and 16 bases lay in between. Germline values: CDR1 DFQATT, CDR2 SNEGSKA (reference sequence). This CDR3 spans 15 amino acids. The CDR3 DNA is TGCAGTGCTAAAAACCCGAGGGGACCGAACACTGAAGCTTTCTTT. Its translation: CSAKNPRGPNTEAFF.

At least ten counts were recorded for this clonotype. The chain joins TRBV19 to TRBJ1-1; the D is unclear. The CDR3 spans 14 residues. Trimming took 5 bases from V and 3 from J, leaving 13 bases between them. CDR1 is LNHDA, CDR2 SQIVND, per germline (reference sequence). In DNA form, the CDR3 reads TGTGCCAGTAGTGCAGCGAAGAAGGACACTGAAGCTTTCTTT. Amino acids: CASSAAKKDTEAFF.

This clonotype was recorded many times. V usage is TRBV9 and J usage is TRBJ2-5; a weak D match, TRBD2 (5 bases). Germline V gene sequence: CDR1 SGDLS, CDR2 YYNGEE. The CDR3 is 12 amino acids. The V end lost 6 bases, the J end lost 4 bases, and 10 bases lay between the germline ends. This chain's CDR3 is CASKREGETQYF. In DNA form, the CDR3 reads TGTGCCAGCAAACGGGAAGGAGAGACCCAGTACTTC.

This clonotype has at least ten counts. Just one base apart from a much larger clone, this may be a read error. The J gene is TRBJ2-5, the V gene TRBV20-1; D is undetermined. CDR1 and CDR2 (germline): DFQATT, SNEGSKA (reference sequence). Trimming took off 6 bases at V and 1 base at J, with 12 bases between the two ends. The CDR3 consists of 13 residues. The CDR3 DNA sequence: TGCAGTGCAACGAAGTGGGGCCAAGAGACCCAGTACTTC. This encodes CSATKWGQETQYF.

A remark on this clonotype: No DNA is shown, since the ends of the CDR3 on it are uncertain; the CDR3 is the one TCRdb lists. CDR3 sequence: CAISFDRAYGCTF. The V gene is TRBV6-5, the J gene TRBJ1-2; TRBD1 was called by the table and not checked on the DNA. The CDR3 length equals 13 residues, ends included. Germline V CDR1 and CDR2: MNHEY, SVGAGI.

In this sample, this clonotype is medium-sized (0.01 to 0.1%). The CDR3 DNA is TGTGCCAGCAGTTTACGGACGGGACTAGCGGGGTACGAGCAGTACTTC. It is translated as CASSLRTGLAGYEQYF. The rearrangement links TRBV27 to TRBJ2-7, with 13 bases aligning to TRBD2. This CDR3 contains 16 residues. Germline trimming cut 2 bases from V and 4 bases from J; bases unmatched to any gene: 5. From germline, CDR1 is MNHEY and CDR2 SMNVEV (reference sequence).

Concerning this clonotype itself: A read error may produce the germline difference seen at one junction end. The chain recombines TRBV20-1 with TRBJ1-1; 7 bases are shared with TRBD1. CDR3 length: 12 residues. CDR1 and CDR2 from the germline V gene are DFQATT and SNEGSKA (reference sequence). The CDR3 DNA reads TGCAGTGCTAACCACAGGGGCGCTGAAGCTCTCTTT. Translating it yields CSANHRGAEALF.

In its sample, this clonotype was seen many times. The chain couples TRBV12-3 or TRBV12-4 to TRBJ1-6, with D hard to call. The CDR3 loop spans 19 amino acids. V lost 3 bases and J 9 bases, leaving 27 bases between the germline ends. The CDR3 nucleotides are TGTGCCAGCAGTTTCCGGCCAGCAAACCCCCTTTCTGGGATTTCACCCCTCCACTTT. Encoded protein: CASSFRPANPLSGISPLHF.

This clonotype was seen a handful of times. Relative to the germline gene, one junction end is altered; a read error may explain this. The genes are TRBV20-1 and TRBJ2-1, with 7 bases fitting TRBD2. The CDR3 runs to 14 residues. Germline CDR1 DFQATT, CDR2 SNEGSKA (reference sequence). The CDR3 DNA reads as TGCAGTGCTAGAGCGGGAGGACCCTACAATGAGCAGCTCTTT. Residues: CSARAGGPYNEQLF.

Many counts were recorded for this clonotype. V usage is TRBV5-1 and J usage is TRBJ2-7, with 7 bases aligning to TRBD1. Germline V gives CDR1 SGHRS, CDR2 YFSETQ. With 3 bases clipped from V and 4 bases from J, the junction kept 7 bases outside the gene matches. The CDR3 runs to 14 residues. CDR3 sequence reads: CASSYRDSQYEQYF. CDR3 DNA sequence: TGCGCCAGCAGCTACCGGGACAGCCAGTACGAGCAGTACTTC.

This clonotype came up many times. The chain employs TRBV5-1 and TRBJ2-7, with a possible D match to TRBD1 (6 bases). The CDR3 loop spans 15 amino acids. V lost 1 base to trimming and J lost 3 bases, with 14 bases between them. Germline V lookup: CDR1 SGHRS, CDR2 YFSETQ. In DNA, the CDR3 is TGCGCCAGCAGCTTGACAGGGAGCTTAAGCTACGAGCAGTACTTC. This sequence encodes CASSLTGSLSYEQYF.

To note about this clonotype: A much larger clone differs from this one at a single base, so this may be a read error. The CDR3 sequence: CASSLVGGNTGKLFF. The CDR3 DNA reads as TGCGCCAGCAGCCTCGTGGGGGGGAACACCGGGAAGCTGTTTTTT. The J gene is TRBJ2-2, the V gene TRBV4-1, with 7 bases aligning to TRBD2. CDR3 length equals 15 residues. Germline V lookup: CDR1 MGHRA, CDR2 YSYEKL.

This clonotype showed up many times. The gene calls are TRBV5-1 and TRBJ2-7; 10 bases fit TRBD1. Trimming at V came to 0 bases and at J to 4 bases, leaving 7 bases not matched to a gene. Germline lookup yields CDR1 SGHRS and CDR2 YFSETQ. The CDR3 runs 16 residues. The CDR3 protein is CASSLVGRGQGYEQYF. For the CDR3, the DNA is TGCGCCAGCAGCTTGGTAGGTCGGGGACAGGGGTACGAGCAGTACTTC.